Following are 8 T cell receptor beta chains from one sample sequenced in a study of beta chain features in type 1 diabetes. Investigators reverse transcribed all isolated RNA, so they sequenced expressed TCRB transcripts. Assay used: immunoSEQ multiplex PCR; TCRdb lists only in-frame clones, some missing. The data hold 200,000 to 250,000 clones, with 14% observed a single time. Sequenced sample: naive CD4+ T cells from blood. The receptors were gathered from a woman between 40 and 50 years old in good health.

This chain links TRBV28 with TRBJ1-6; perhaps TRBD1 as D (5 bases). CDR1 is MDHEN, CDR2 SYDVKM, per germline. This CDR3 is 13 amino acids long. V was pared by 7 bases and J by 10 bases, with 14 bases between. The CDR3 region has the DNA TGTGCCAGCACTCTCTTTAGGGGCTCACCCCTCCACTTT. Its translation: CASTLFRGSPLHF. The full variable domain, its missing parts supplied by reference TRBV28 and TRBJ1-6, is DVKVTQSSRYLVKRTGEKVFLECVQDMDHENMFWYRQDPGLGLRLIYFSYDVKMKEKGDIPEGYSVSREKKERFSLILESASTNQTSMYLCASTLFRGSPLHFGNGTRLTVT.

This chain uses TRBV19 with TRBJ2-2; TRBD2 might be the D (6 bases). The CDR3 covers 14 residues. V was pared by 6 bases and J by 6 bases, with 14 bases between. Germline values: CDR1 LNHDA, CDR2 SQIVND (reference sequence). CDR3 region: CASSGGRAPGELFF. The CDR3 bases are TGTGCCAGTAGCGGGGGACGGGCACCCGGGGAGCTGTTTTTT.

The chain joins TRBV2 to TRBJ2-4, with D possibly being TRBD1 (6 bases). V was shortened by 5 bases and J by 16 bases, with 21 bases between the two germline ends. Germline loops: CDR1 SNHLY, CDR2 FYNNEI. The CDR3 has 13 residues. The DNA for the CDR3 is TGTGCCAGCAGTACTCACAGGGACACCCGGAAATACTTC. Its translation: CASSTHRDTRKYF.

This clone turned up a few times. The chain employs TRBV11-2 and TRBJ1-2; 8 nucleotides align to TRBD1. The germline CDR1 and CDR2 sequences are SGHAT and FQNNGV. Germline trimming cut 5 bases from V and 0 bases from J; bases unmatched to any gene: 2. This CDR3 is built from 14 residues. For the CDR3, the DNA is TGTGCCAGCAGCGTGGACAGGGCTAACTATGGCTACACCTTC. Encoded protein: CASSVDRANYGYTF.

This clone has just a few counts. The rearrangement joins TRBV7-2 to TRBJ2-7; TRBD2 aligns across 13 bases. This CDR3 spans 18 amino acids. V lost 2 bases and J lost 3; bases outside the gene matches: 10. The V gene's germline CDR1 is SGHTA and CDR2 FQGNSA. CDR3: CASSLRALAGGPYYEQYF. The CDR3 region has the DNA TGTGCCAGCAGCTTACGCGCACTAGCGGGGGGGCCGTACTACGAGCAGTACTTC.

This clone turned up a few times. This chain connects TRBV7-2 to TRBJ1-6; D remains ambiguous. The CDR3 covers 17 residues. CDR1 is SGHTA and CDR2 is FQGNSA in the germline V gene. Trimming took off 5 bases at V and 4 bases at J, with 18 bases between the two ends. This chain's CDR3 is CASSQARSDPYNSPLHF. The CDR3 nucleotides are TGTGCCAGCAGCCAAGCGCGGTCAGACCCTTATAATTCACCCCTCCACTTT.

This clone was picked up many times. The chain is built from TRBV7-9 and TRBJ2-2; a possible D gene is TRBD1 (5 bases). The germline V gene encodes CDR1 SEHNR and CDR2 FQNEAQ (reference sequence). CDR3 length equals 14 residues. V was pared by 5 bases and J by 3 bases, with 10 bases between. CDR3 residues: CASSLDRDTGELFF. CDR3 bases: TGTGCCAGCAGCCTTGACAGAGACACCGGGGAGCTGTTTTTT.

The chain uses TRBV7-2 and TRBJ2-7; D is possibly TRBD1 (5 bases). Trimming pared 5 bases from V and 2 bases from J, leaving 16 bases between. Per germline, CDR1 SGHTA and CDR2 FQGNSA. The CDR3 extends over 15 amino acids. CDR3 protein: CASSILTGHTYEQYF. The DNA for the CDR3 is TGTGCCAGCAGCATACTTACCGGACACACCTACGAGCAGTACTTC. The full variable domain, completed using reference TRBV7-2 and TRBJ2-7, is GAGVSQSPSNKVTEKGKDVELRCDPISGHTALYWYRQSLGQGLEFLIYFQGNSAPDKSGLPSDRFSAERTGGSVSTLTIQRTQQEDSAVYLCASSILTGHTYEQYFGPGTRLTVT.